This T cell receptor beta chain was documented in a study of Ad26.COV2.S vaccination and SARS-CoV-2 variants. Study information: The trial was COV1001 and the donor's arm was Ad26.COV2.S.

Documented treatment: roughly 18 received Ad26.COV2.S at low or high dose, single or two shots; about 5 received placebo; per-sample allocation not given. Material that was analyzed had been drawn on day 63 after the first vaccine or placebo injection. Only in-frame clones appear in the TCRdb table, and some are missing; sequencing was by immunoSEQ multiplex PCR. The table has about 460,000 clones, 80% to 90% seen once. The clonotype originates from a person aged 18-65 years who received the Ad26.COV2.S COVID-19 vaccine or a placebo. Material: peripheral blood, obtained in a trial of Ad26.COV2.S vaccine versus placebo.

In DNA, the CDR3 is TGTGCCAGCAGCGGGACCCGGGGTACGCGCACAGATACGCAGTATTTT. Amino acids: CASSGTRGTRTDTQYF. The chain couples TRBV9 to TRBJ2-3; D is possibly TRBD2 (5 bases). This CDR3 comprises 16 residues. Looked up from germline, CDR1 is SGDLS and CDR2 is YYNGEE. Trimming stripped 3 bases from V and 1 base from J, with 15 bases between. The full variable domain, its missing parts supplied by reference TRBV9 and TRBJ2-3, is DSGVTQTPKHLITATGQRVTLRCSPRSGDLSVYWYQQSLDQGLQFLIQYYNGEERAKGNILERFSAQQFPDLHSELNLSSLELGDSALYFCASSGTRGTRTDTQYFGPGTRLTVL.